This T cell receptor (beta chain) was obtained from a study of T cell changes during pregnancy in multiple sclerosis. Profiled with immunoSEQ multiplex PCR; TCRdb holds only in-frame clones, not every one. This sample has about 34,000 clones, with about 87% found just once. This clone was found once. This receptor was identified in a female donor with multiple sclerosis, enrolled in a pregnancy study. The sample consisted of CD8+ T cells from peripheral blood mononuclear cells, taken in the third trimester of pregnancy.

The CDR3 is CASSQNRGGSYEQYF. The CDR3 DNA reads as TGTGCCAGCAGCCAAAACAGGGGAGGTTCCTACGAGCAGTACTTC. The rearrangement uses TRBV4-2 and TRBJ2-7, with D possibly TRBD1 on 7 matching bases. Germline loops: CDR1 LGHNA, CDR2 YNFKEQ. V lost 2 bases and J lost 1, with 12 bases in between. The CDR3 length is 15 residues.